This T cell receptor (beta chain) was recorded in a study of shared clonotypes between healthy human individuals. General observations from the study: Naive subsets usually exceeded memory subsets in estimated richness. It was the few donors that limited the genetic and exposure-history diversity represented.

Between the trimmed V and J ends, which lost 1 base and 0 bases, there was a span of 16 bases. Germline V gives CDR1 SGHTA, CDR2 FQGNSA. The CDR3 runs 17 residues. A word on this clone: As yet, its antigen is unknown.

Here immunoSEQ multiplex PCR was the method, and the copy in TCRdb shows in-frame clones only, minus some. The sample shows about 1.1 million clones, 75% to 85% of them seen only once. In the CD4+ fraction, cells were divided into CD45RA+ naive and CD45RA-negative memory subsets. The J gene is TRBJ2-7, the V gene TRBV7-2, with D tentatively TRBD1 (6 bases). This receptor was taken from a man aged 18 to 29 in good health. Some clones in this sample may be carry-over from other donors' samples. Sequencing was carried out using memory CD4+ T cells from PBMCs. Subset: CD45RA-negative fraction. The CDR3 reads CASSLGTSTGFSYEQYF. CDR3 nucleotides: TGTGCCAGCAGCTTAGGGACCTCCACAGGGTTCTCCTACGAGCAGTACTTC.